This T cell receptor (beta chain) was captured in a study of cytomegalovirus exposure and HLA in healthy donors. Whole-study context: Unique TCRs from HLA-typed donors, 65 million to 85 million of them, were held in an early data release.

PCR employed 60 Vbeta and 13 Jbeta primers. Sequenced by immunoSEQ multiplex PCR; TCRdb stores in-frame clones only, minus some. This table holds some 110,000 clones, about 73% found once. The CDR3 sequence is 14 residues long. The V gene's germline CDR1 is LNHDA and CDR2 SQIVND (reference sequence). V dropped 7 bases and J dropped 7 bases, with 14 bases sitting between them. This receptor was taken from a woman between 45 and 60 years old in good health and CMV-seropositive. Sequencing used PBMCs. The V and J genes are TRBV19 and TRBJ1-6, with TRBD1 as a possible D gene (6 bases). Here the CDR3 DNA reads TGTGCCAGTAAGATAGGACAGCCAAATTCACCCCTCCACTTT. It is translated as CASKIGQPNSPLHF.